This is a list of T cell receptor beta chains from one sample in a study of cytomegalovirus exposure and HLA in healthy donors. Here immunoSEQ multiplex PCR was the method, and the copy in TCRdb shows in-frame clones only, minus some. The sample contains around 90,000 clones, roughly 85% of which appear only once. Material for sequencing was PBMCs. The origin of the receptors is a man aged 40-49 years in good health and CMV-seropositive. CDR3s include the opening cysteine and the closing phenylalanine or tryptophan. A D gene is named only where the DNA matches it firmly. Clone size is not always given. Where it is, it says once, few, many or a class for expanded clones.

j_call v_call clone_size d_call cdr3_aa cdr3_nt
TRBJ2-5 TRBV18 NA NA CASSPPVAGRETQYF TGTGCCAGCTCACCACCCGTGGCAGGTCGGGAGACCCAGTACTTC
TRBJ2-5 TRBV14 NA TRBD2 CASSQITGTRVQETQYF TGTGCCAGCAGCCAAATCACCGGGACTAGGGTACAAGAGACCCAGTACTTC
TRBJ2-7 TRBV11-3 few TRBD1 CASSGLRTGLEQYF TGTGCCAGCAGCGGTTTAAGGACAGGGCTCGAGCAGTACTTC
TRBJ1-1 TRBV5-1 NA NA CASSQLGQNTEAFF TGCGCCAGCAGCCAACTTGGACAGAACACTGAAGCTTTCTTT
TRBJ2-5 TRBV11-3 once NA CASSPSSKETQYF TGTGCCAGCAGCCCCTCTAGCAAGGAGACCCAGTACTTC
TRBJ1-5 TRBV2 few NA CASKGLSNQPQHF TGTGCCAGCAAGGGGCTTAGCAATCAGCCCCAGCATTTT
TRBJ2-5 TRBV6-1 NA NA CASSALEKPYQETQYF TGTGCCAGCAGTGCGTTAGAGAAACCGTACCAAGAGACCCAGTACTTC
TRBJ2-1 TRBV4-1 NA TRBD2 CASSETPSGGYNEQFF TGCGCCAGCAGCGAGACCCCTAGCGGGGGCTACAATGAGCAGTTCTTC
TRBJ2-1 TRBV5-1 NA TRBD2 CASSLAVRGGPYNEQFF TGCGCCAGCAGCTTGGCCGTACGGGGGGGACCCTACAATGAGCAGTTCTTC
TRBJ2-7 TRBV4-1 NA TRBD2 CASSRLPSGGAIEQYF TGCGCCAGCAGCCGATTACCTAGCGGGGGGGCCATCGAGCAGTACTTC
TRBJ1-1 TRBV4-2 NA NA CASSQDGGRTEAFF TGTGCCAGCAGCCAGGATGGGGGGAGGACTGAAGCTTTCTTT
TRBJ2-7 TRBV19 NA TRBD2 CASSMVTSGTWPYEQYF TGTGCCAGTAGTATGGTGACTAGCGGGACTTGGCCCTACGAGCAGTACTTC
TRBJ2-3 TRBV2 NA TRBD1 CASIDRGRNPSTDTQYF TGTGCCAGCATCGACAGGGGAAGGAACCCGTCCACAGATACGCAGTATTTT
TRBJ2-7 TRBV6-5 NA NA CASSPHEGFVEQYF TGTGCCAGCAGCCCCCATGAGGGTTTTGTCGAGCAGTACTTC
TRBJ2-5 TRBV6-1 NA TRBD1 CASRDRGQETQYF TGTGCCAGCAGGGACAGGGGCCAAGAGACCCAGTACTTC
TRBJ1-2 TRBV30 NA TRBD1 CAWGAGWTGEGYTF TGTGCCTGGGGGGCTGGTTGGACAGGGGAAGGCTACACCTTC
TRBJ1-1 TRBV7-8 NA NA CASSWSRNTEAFF TGTGCCAGCAGCTGGTCCAGGAACACTGAAGCTTTCTTT
TRBJ2-3 TRBV29-1 NA TRBD2 CSVAFRLAGGGVPDTQYF TGCAGCGTTGCTTTTCGACTAGCGGGAGGCGGGGTCCCAGATACGCAGTATTTT
TRBJ2-5 TRBV6-5 NA TRBD1 CASSLSGGARETQYF TGTGCCAGCAGTTTGTCAGGGGGCGCGCGGGAGACCCAGTACTTC
TRBJ2-7 TRBV2 few TRBD1 CASSGETGTSLYEQYF TGTGCCAGCAGTGGTGAGACAGGGACCAGTCTCTACGAGCAGTACTTC
TRBJ2-7 TRBV5-1 NA TRBD1 CASSLQQGVSVYEQYF TGCGCCAGCAGCCTACAACAGGGGGTTTCGGTCTACGAGCAGTACTTC
TRBJ2-1 TRBV11-2 medium-sized TRBD2 CASSFTLAANNEQFF TGTGCCAGCAGCTTTACTCTAGCGGCTAACAATGAGCAGTTCTTC
TRBJ2-5 TRBV7-2 NA TRBD1 CASSARQGSPQETQYF TGTGCCAGCAGCGCCAGACAGGGTTCCCCCCAAGAGACCCAGTACTTC
TRBJ1-5 TRBV6-1 NA TRBD1 CASKQGHNQPQHF TGTGCCAGCAAACAGGGGCATAATCAGCCCCAGCATTTT
TRBJ1-2 TRBV19 NA TRBD1 CASRLAGGNYGYTF TGTGCCAGTAGATTGGCAGGGGGCAACTATGGCTACACCTTC
TRBJ1-1 TRBV13 NA NA CASSKPGVTEAFF TGTGCCAGCAGCAAGCCAGGGGTAACTGAAGCTTTCTTT
TRBJ2-3 TRBV5-1 NA TRBD1 CASSPPRGGGDTQYF TGCGCCAGCAGCCCCCCGAGAGGGGGCGGGGATACGCAGTATTTT
TRBJ1-1 TRBV6-5 NA NA CASSYLGRRDTEAFF TGTGCCAGCAGTTATTTAGGGCGCAGGGACACTGAAGCTTTCTTT
TRBJ2-7 TRBV6-5 NA TRBD1 CASSYEAGGFREQYF TGTGCCAGCAGTTACGAGGCAGGGGGCTTCCGCGAGCAGTACTTC
TRBJ1-2 TRBV7-8 NA NA CASSLNGRGTIYGYTF TGTGCCAGCAGCTTAAACGGGAGAGGAACGATTTATGGCTACACCTTC
TRBJ2-6 TRBV18 NA TRBD1 CASSPQGAGANVLTF TGTGCCAGCTCACCACAGGGGGCGGGGGCCAACGTCCTGACTTTC
TRBJ2-7 TRBV6-5 NA TRBD2 CASSYTSGGAYEQYF TGTGCCAGCAGTTATACAAGCGGGGGGGCCTACGAGCAGTACTTC
TRBJ1-5 TRBV28 once NA CASSSYQGLSNQPQHF TGTGCCAGCAGTTCATATCAGGGGCTTAGCAATCAGCCCCAGCATTTT
TRBJ1-3 TRBV7-9 NA TRBD1 CASSFGQGASGNTIYF TGTGCCAGCAGCTTTGGGCAGGGGGCGTCTGGAAACACCATATATTTT
TRBJ1-2 TRBV4-1 NA NA CASSQGEGLTGYTF TGCGCCAGCAGCCAAGGGGAGGGATTGACTGGCTACACCTTC
TRBJ1-1 TRBV11-2 NA NA CASSPPGASLNTEAFF TGTGCCAGCAGTCCTCCAGGGGCTAGCCTGAACACTGAAGCTTTCTTT
TRBJ1-4 TRBV28 NA TRBD1 CASSPRARGYEKLFF TGTGCCAGCAGTCCAAGAGCCAGGGGGTATGAAAAACTGTTTTTT
TRBJ1-1 TRBV18 NA NA CASSPLGANTEAFF TGTGCCAGCTCACCTCTGGGAGCGAACACTGAAGCTTTCTTT
TRBJ2-3 TRBV7-6 NA TRBD2 CASSRGTSGGARTDTQYF TGTGCCAGCAGCCGAGGGACTAGCGGGGGGGCTCGCACAGATACGCAGTATTTT
TRBJ1-2 TRBV9 NA TRBD1 CASSETGATVYGYTF TGTGCCAGCAGCGAGACAGGGGCTACTGTCTATGGCTACACCTTC
TRBJ1-2 TRBV21-1 NA NA CASSKGQGGNYGYTF TGTGCCAGCAGCAAAGGTCAAGGGGGAAACTATGGCTACACCTTC
TRBJ2-1 TRBV18 NA TRBD2 CASSPLPSGGQSSYNEQFF TGTGCCAGCTCACCACTGCCTAGCGGGGGGCAGAGCTCCTACAATGAGCAGTTCTTC